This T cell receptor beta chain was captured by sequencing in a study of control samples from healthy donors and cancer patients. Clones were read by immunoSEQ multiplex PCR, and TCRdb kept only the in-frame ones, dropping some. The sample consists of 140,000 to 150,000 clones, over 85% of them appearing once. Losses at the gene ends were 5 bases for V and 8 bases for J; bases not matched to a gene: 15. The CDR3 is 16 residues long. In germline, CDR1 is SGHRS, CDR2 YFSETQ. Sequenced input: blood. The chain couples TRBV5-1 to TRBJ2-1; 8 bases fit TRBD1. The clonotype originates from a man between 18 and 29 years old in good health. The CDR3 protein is CASSPTGERLVDEQFF. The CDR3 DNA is TGCGCCAGCAGTCCGACAGGGGAACGTCTCGTCGATGAGCAGTTCTTC.